This entry is about one T cell receptor beta chain. This sample was taken from a study of shared clonotypes between healthy human individuals. Across the study: In total, the donors were two women and a few men aged 18 to 49.

Method: immunoSEQ multiplex PCR; TCRdb's copy keeps in-frame clones and lacks some. The sample shows millions of clones, roughly 94% of them seen only once. CD45RO-negative, CCR7-selected cells formed the naive CD8 fraction, which excluded terminally differentiated effector memory CD45RA+ cells. V dropped 2 bases and J dropped 2; count of bases not matched to a gene: 8. Germline V lookup: CDR1 MNHNS, CDR2 SASEGT. The CDR3 runs 16 residues. What was sequenced was naive CD8+ T cells sorted from blood. The chain has TRBV6-1 and TRBJ2-7; 8 bases align to TRBD2. This receptor was identified in a man younger than 35 in good health. CDR3 loop: CASSEFTSGQAYEQYF. The CDR3 region has the DNA TGTGCCAGCAGTGAATTTACTAGCGGTCAAGCCTACGAGCAGTACTTC.